Listed below are T cell receptor beta chains from one sample, sequenced in a study of T cell repertoires in cytomegalovirus infection. These TCRs are of unknown antigen specificity. TCRdb reprocessed the reads via MiXCR and lists one record per CDR3 protein. The sample yields roughly 920,000 distinct CDR3 sequences, about a third seen once. This material consisted of cultured CD8+ T cells from PBMCs, taken from culture after CMV antigen stimulation. Every receptor here comes from a human donor in good health (CMV status not recorded). Some clones in this sample may be carry-over from other donors' samples. Each CDR3 is given with its conserved first and last residue.

v_call: TRBV27; cdr3_aa: CASSLNGDLSWDKNIQYF
v_call: TRBV4-1; cdr3_aa: CASSRFLAGDQETQYF
v_call: TRBV25-1; cdr3_aa: CASSGFGYGYTF
v_call: TRBV6-5; cdr3_aa: CASSYIKRGEETGELFF
v_call: TRBV27; cdr3_aa: CANSSFRDSPLHF
v_call: TRBV29-1; cdr3_aa: CSVAPRDVSSYEQYF
v_call: TRBV11-3; cdr3_aa: CASSSREDPEAFF
v_call: TRBV7-2; cdr3_aa: CASSLIYRAQETQYF
v_call: TRBV7-9; cdr3_aa: CASSPLTGKGDKNIQYF
v_call: TRBV6-1; cdr3_aa: CASRRQGPGNTIYF
v_call: TRBV4-1; cdr3_aa: CASSQDVGKGNEQFF
v_call: TRBV12-3/TRBV12-4; cdr3_aa: CASSTGAFNEKLFF
v_call: TRBV4-3; cdr3_aa: CASSPGLQSSYNEQFF
v_call: TRBV6-1; cdr3_aa: CASSRASVAFF
v_call: TRBV7-9; cdr3_aa: CASSGRLGGEAFF
v_call: TRBV5-5; cdr3_aa: CASSLWTGDNQPQHF
v_call: TRBV12-3/TRBV12-4; cdr3_aa: CASILFRGGTDTQYF
v_call: TRBV6-2/TRBV6-3; cdr3_aa: CASTWTGGADTEAFF
v_call: TRBV29-1; cdr3_aa: CSVEPGIRTDTQYF
v_call: TRBV7-2; cdr3_aa: CASSPGTPMQPQHF
v_call: TRBV7-8; cdr3_aa: CASSSGLAATQIEQYF
v_call: TRBV5-5; cdr3_aa: CASSLDSAVINYGYTF
v_call: TRBV27; cdr3_aa: CASSLTGPGGDTEAFF
v_call: TRBV19; cdr3_aa: CASRVAASVNEQFF
v_call: TRBV27; cdr3_aa: CASSWGGRQRAFF
v_call: TRBV6-5; cdr3_aa: CASSYLASGGTRELFF
v_call: TRBV7-2; cdr3_aa: CASSNRDRGNNEQFF
v_call: TRBV10-3; cdr3_aa: CAISERGGGGTEAFF
v_call: TRBV7-8; cdr3_aa: CASSLGTSHTDTQYF
v_call: TRBV10-1; cdr3_aa: CASSETGRGTEAFF
v_call: TRBV4-1; cdr3_aa: CASSQARGASTGELFF
v_call: TRBV6-1; cdr3_aa: CASSPDGRKNTGELFF
v_call: TRBV7-9; cdr3_aa: CASSLGGGAESYNEQFF
v_call: TRBV12-3/TRBV12-4; cdr3_aa: CASITEGHEQFF
v_call: TRBV5-5; cdr3_aa: CASSFGGTYNSPLHF
v_call: TRBV12-3/TRBV12-4; cdr3_aa: CASSYRVAEAFF
v_call: TRBV12-5; cdr3_aa: CASGFGRELYNEQFF
v_call: TRBV7-6; cdr3_aa: CASSPSTGGFTEAFF
v_call: TRBV7-3; cdr3_aa: CASSLQEEAFF
v_call: TRBV12-5; cdr3_aa: CASGTYRETNEKLFF
v_call: TRBV7-8; cdr3_aa: CASSRTGGGGGNQPQHF
v_call: TRBV20-1; cdr3_aa: CSASRDPSDGYTF
v_call: TRBV4-1; cdr3_aa: CASSQDRRGNVLTF
v_call: TRBV7-6; cdr3_aa: CASSPHDRSADTQYF
v_call: TRBV12-3/TRBV12-4; cdr3_aa: CASSIDRPTLHF
v_call: TRBV6-5; cdr3_aa: CASSSKQGRETQYF
v_call: TRBV24-1; cdr3_aa: CATSDPGQMGMDTQYF
v_call: TRBV10-3; cdr3_aa: CASRDVGTNSPLHF
v_call: TRBV5-3; cdr3_aa: CASSPVDGHPYNEQFF
v_call: TRBV20-1; cdr3_aa: CSARDPARHYGYTF
v_call: TRBV19; cdr3_aa: CASSIGTVYTF